This T cell receptor (beta chain) was sequenced during a study of blood T cell repertoires in COVID-19. In the study's own analysis: Estimated nucleated cell counts came from reference gene primer amplification. Here immunoSEQ multiplex PCR was the method, and the copy in TCRdb shows in-frame clones only, minus some. V and J calls and clone size are given by that table; D and trimming were obtained from the DNA. In the table there are around 300,000 clones, about 87% of which are singletons. The CDR3 runs to 15 residues. Germline V gives CDR1 MNHEY, CDR2 SVGAGI. With V trimmed by 7 bases and J by 1 base, 8 bases remained unmatched.

This TCR derives from a young man who had recovered from COVID-19. Sequenced sample: PBMCs or T cells enriched from blood (not recorded which). This rearrangement joins TRBV6-5 to TRBJ2-5, with 8 bases identical to TRBD1. The CDR3 DNA sequence: TGTGCCAGCACCGAGGGCCAGGGGGCCCAAGAGACCCAGTACTTC. Protein: CASTEGQGAQETQYF.